This T cell receptor (beta chain) was observed in a study of OX40 agonist ivuxolimab in advanced cancers. Study-wide results and limits: Also present in some nonresponders was a low level of normalized T-cell clonal expansion.

V was cut by 0 bases and J by 3 bases, with 12 bases left in between. CDR1 and CDR2 from the germline V gene are LNHNV and YYDKDF (reference sequence). CDR3 length equals 16 residues. To note about this clone: Antigen: not known.

Method: immunoSEQ multiplex PCR; TCRdb's copy keeps in-frame clones and lacks some. Of 75,000 to 100,000 clones detected, roughly nine tenths appear once; the ten largest clones hold roughly 0.5%. The TCR originated in an adult with an advanced solid tumor such as melanoma, head and neck, liver or kidney cancer. V usage is TRBV15 and J usage is TRBJ1-3; D might be TRBD1 (6 bases). The sequencing here drew on CD4+ or CD8+ T cells sorted from blood, taken in a trial of the OX40 agonist ivuxolimab. CDR3 sequence: CATSRDPGAGGNTIYF. The CDR3 DNA sequence: TGTGCCACCAGCAGAGATCCGGGGGCGGGTGGAAACACCATATATTTT.